The 18 T cell receptor beta chains below all came from one sample that was sequenced in a study of HIV-infected children after antiretroviral therapy interruption. RNA-based 3' RACE libraries used unique molecular identifiers. Using its own MiXCR run on the 3' RACE reads, TCRdb lists one record per CDR3 protein. Found here are some 7,000 distinct CDR3 sequences, about 15% of them singletons; the top ten hold approximately 15%. The treatment denotes: PENTA 11 planned treatment interruption arm or continuous ART arm. The specimen comprised CD45RO+ CD8+ T cells from PBMCs, pooled from several time points, sampled from a donor given antiretroviral therapy, either interrupted or continuous. Subset denoted: memory CD8+ CD45RO+ CD45RA- T cells. These receptors were obtained from a pool of human donors with HIV.

This clonotype showed up many times. The chain recombines TRBV2 with TRBJ2-4, with 9 bases lining up with TRBD1. The V gene's germline CDR1 is SNHLY and CDR2 FYNNEI. The CDR3 spans 14 residues. After removal of 6 bases from V and 1 base from J, the junction contained 1 base not matched to a gene. The CDR3 sequence: CASRQGAAKNIQYF. CDR3 coding DNA: TGTGCCAGCAGACAGGGGGCTGCCAAAAACATTCAGTACTTC.

This clonotype rates as medium-sized. J is TRBJ1-2 and V is TRBV28; 9 nucleotides line up with TRBD1. Germline assignment: CDR1 MDHEN and CDR2 SYDVKM. Trimming cost V 6 bases and J 4 bases; bases outside gene matches: 9. This CDR3 has 15 amino acids. Here the CDR3 reads CASRTHRGQPYGYTF. CDR3 in DNA: TGTGCCAGCAGGACGCACAGGGGGCAGCCCTATGGCTACACCTTC.

By share, this clonotype counts as medium-sized. The CDR3 reads CASRGDIGYGNQPQHF. In nucleotides, the CDR3 is TGTGCCAGTAGGGGGGACATTGGGTACGGCAATCAGCCCCAGCATTTT. This chain links TRBV19 with TRBJ1-5, with D possibly being TRBD1 (6 bases). Germline CDR1 is LNHDA and CDR2 is SQIVND (reference sequence). V was clipped by 6 bases and J by 2 bases, with 17 bases between them. The length of the CDR3 is 16 residues.

This clonotype appeared many times. The V gene is TRBV6-5, the J gene TRBJ1-6; no reliable D call. Between the trimmed V and J ends, which lost 1 base and 8 bases, there was a span of 6 bases. The CDR3 covers 13 residues. Germline V gene data show CDR1 as MNHEY and CDR2 as SVGAGI. The CDR3 protein is CASSYFLDSPLHF. CDR3 nucleotides: TGTGCCAGCAGTTACTTTCTGGATTCACCCCTCCACTTT.

This sequence joins TRBV11-2 and TRBJ2-3; 12 positions agree with TRBD2. Germline V gives CDR1 SGHAT, CDR2 FQNNGV. V gave up 4 bases and J gave up 2 bases; unmatched junction bases: 4. The CDR3 is 16 residues long. CDR3 residues: CASSWRTSGVTDTQYF. The DNA of the CDR3 is TGTGCCAGCAGCTGGCGGACTAGCGGGGTCACAGATACGCAGTATTTT.

This clonotype was seen ten or more times. The chain carries TRBV20-1 and TRBJ2-6; no reliable D call. This CDR3 has 16 residues. V lost 1 base, J lost 0 bases, and 10 bases lay in between. Germline V gene lookup returns CDR1 DFQATT and CDR2 SNEGSKA (reference sequence). CDR3 bases: TGCAGTGCTAGAGGAAGAGTCTTCTCTGGGGCCAACGTCCTGACTTTC. It codes for CSARGRVFSGANVLTF.

In its sample, this clonotype was seen many times. The J gene is TRBJ2-4, the V gene TRBV20-1, with D possibly being TRBD1 (5 bases). The CDR3 extends over 15 amino acids. Between the trimmed V and J ends, which lost 3 bases and 8 bases, there was a span of 20 bases. Germline V lookup: CDR1 DFQATT, CDR2 SNEGSKA (reference sequence). CDR3 nucleotide sequence: TGCAGTGCTAGTGGGGCACTGACGGTTACAGACATTCAGTACTTC. Encoded protein: CSASGALTVTDIQYF.

The CDR3 DNA sequence: TGTGCCAGCAGTCCGTACGGGGCTCAGGGCAATGAGCAGTTCTTC. Amino acid sequence: CASSPYGAQGNEQFF. J is TRBJ2-1 and V is TRBV7-4; D may match TRBD1 or TRBD2 (5 bases each). The CDR3 spans 15 residues. Germline CDR1 is SGHVT and CDR2 is SQSDAQ. Trimming cost V 6 bases and J 6 bases, with 18 bases left between them.

This clonotype was observed at least ten times. The chain joins TRBV28 to TRBJ1-6; 9 nucleotides align to TRBD1. Germline trimming cut 3 bases from V and 10 bases from J; bases unmatched to any gene: 7. Germline-derived CDR1 and CDR2 are MDHEN and SYDVKM. The CDR3 is made up of 15 amino acids. The CDR3 loop is CASSLFGTGYSPLHF. The CDR3 DNA follows: TGTGCCAGCAGTTTGTTCGGGACAGGGTACTCACCCCTCCACTTT.

The sample holds many counts of this clonotype. At one of its ends the junction is not consistent with the germline gene, which may arise from a read error. The chain couples TRBV12-3 or TRBV12-4 to TRBJ2-5; 7 positions agree with TRBD1. The CDR3 extends over 11 amino acids. CDR3 coding DNA: TGTGCCAGCACCATCGGGACAGCCTTGGACTTC. It translates to CASTIGTALDF.

In this sample, this clonotype turned up many times. This chain links TRBV12-3 or TRBV12-4 with TRBJ1-1; D gene uncertain. This CDR3 has 15 residues. V dropped 6 bases and J dropped 1 base, with 15 bases sitting between them. CDR3 amino acids: CASSGKGLRNTEAFF. DNA of the CDR3: TGTGCCAGCAGCGGGAAAGGACTTCGGAACACTGAAGCTTTCTTT.

This clonotype has at least ten counts. The chain combines TRBV30 with TRBJ1-1; perhaps TRBD1 as D (5 bases). Germline assignment: CDR1 GTSNPN and CDR2 SVGIG (reference sequence). Trimming shortened V by 1 base and J by 1 base, and 7 bases separated the two germline ends. This CDR3 region has 13 residues. The DNA of the CDR3 is TGTGCCTGGAGTGCCGACAGGAACACTGAAGCTTTCTTT. This encodes CAWSADRNTEAFF.

By frequency in the sample, this clonotype is medium-sized. The chain recombines TRBV10-3 with TRBJ2-3; D possibly corresponds to TRBD2 (5 bases). This CDR3 is 14 amino acids long. The V gene lost 10 bases and the J gene lost 1 base, with 15 bases spanning the gap. Germline-derived CDR1 and CDR2 are ENHRY and SYGVKD. The CDR3 sequence: CATAPRGGTDTQYF. The CDR3 DNA follows: TGTGCCACAGCCCCTCGGGGAGGCACAGATACGCAGTATTTT.

This clonotype was recorded many times. V gene TRBV20-1 combines with J gene TRBJ2-7, with unresolved D. V was shortened by 5 bases and J by 1 base, with 6 bases between the two germline ends. Looked up from germline, CDR1 is DFQATT and CDR2 is SNEGSKA (reference sequence). The CDR3 contains 11 residues. The CDR3 DNA reads as TGCAGTGCTGATTCTTCCTACGAGCAGTACTTC. This sequence encodes CSADSSYEQYF.

Ten or more counts support this clonotype. The CDR3 DNA follows: TGCAGCGTTGTGACGGGTTATAGGGTCTTGGATGAGCAGTACTTC. It encodes CSVVTGYRVLDEQYF. This sequence joins TRBV29-1 and TRBJ2-7; D ambiguous. V was clipped by 4 bases and J by 7 bases, with 23 bases between them. Germline V gene lookup returns CDR1 SQVTM and CDR2 ANQGSEA. This CDR3 region has 15 residues.

The CDR3 DNA follows: TGTGCCAGCAGGCAAGAGACCCAGTACTTC. It translates to CASRQETQYF. This sequence joins TRBV6-6 and TRBJ2-5; D ambiguous. The ends were cut back, 6 bases at V and 2 bases at J, with 1 base in the middle. Germline V gene lookup returns CDR1 MNHNY and CDR2 SVGAGI (reference sequence). The CDR3 has 10 amino acids.

Many counts were recorded for this clonotype. This chain joins TRBV11-2 and TRBJ2-7; TRBD2 agrees at 9 bases. The CDR3 spans 16 residues. CDR1 is SGHAT and CDR2 is FQNNGV in the germline V gene. V was pared by 2 bases and J by 2 bases, with 7 bases of the junction left unmatched. The CDR3 protein is CASSLSLAGSAYEQYF. The DNA of the CDR3 is TGTGCCAGCAGCTTATCTCTAGCGGGGTCCGCCTACGAGCAGTACTTC.

This clonotype was seen a few times. The chain is built from TRBV5-1 and TRBJ1-1; TRBD1 matches at 8 bases. Germline CDR1 SGHRS, CDR2 YFSETQ. After removal of 0 bases from V and 4 bases from J, the junction contained 2 bases not matched to a gene. The CDR3 is 14 residues long. CDR3 region: CASSLAGGGTEAFF. DNA of the CDR3: TGCGCCAGCAGCTTGGCAGGGGGCGGCACTGAAGCTTTCTTT. Supplemented by reference TRBV5-1 and TRBJ1-1, the full variable domain reads KAGVTQTPRYLIKTRGQQVTLSCSPISGHRSVSWYQQTPGQGLQFLFEYFSETQRNKGNFPGRFSGRQFSNSRSEMNVSTLELGDSALYLCASSLAGGGTEAFFGQGTRLTVV.